Given below is one T cell receptor beta chain in context. Germline V lookup: CDR1 SGHDT, CDR2 YYEEEE. The CDR3 runs 14 residues. J gave up 9 bases and V 2 bases, and 3 bases lay outside the gene matches. This record comes from a study of glioma-infiltrating T cells after dendritic cell vaccination. At the level of the study: At biweekly intervals, patients got three intradermal dendritic cell vaccine injections.

Method: immunoSEQ multiplex PCR; TCRdb's copy keeps in-frame clones and lacks some. This table holds some 78,000 clones, roughly 85% found once. The time point denotes: after dendritic cell vaccination, including at tumor progression/relapse. Isocitrate dehydrogenase mutation was absent in all glioblastoma patients. PBMC sampling occurred before vaccination, two weeks after the third dose, and at progression. The TCR comes from a human donor with glioblastoma. The gene calls are TRBV5-6 and TRBJ1-6; 9 bases map to TRBD1. The sequencing here drew on blood, taken after dendritic cell vaccination. CDR3 nucleotides: TGTGCCAGCAGCTTCGGACAGGGGAGTTCACCCCTCCACTTT. Amino acids: CASSFGQGSSPLHF.